This T cell receptor (beta chain) appears in the sequencing data of a study of cytomegalovirus exposure and HLA in healthy donors (dated by TCRdb to 2017 to 2019). About the investigation overall: According to an earlier analysis of several hundred of the donors, 200 million or so T cells yielded 117 million unique TCR beta sequences and 276 Gb of sequence data. An early release that covered some 630 HLA-typed donors contained 250 to 350 gigabases of sequencing data and tens of millions of unique TCR sequences. Of the 300 to 450 genotyped donors, 75% to 85% were placed in the genetic ancestry cluster associated with self-reported Caucasian donors. The aim of the study was to test whether cataloging public T cell receptors could identify signatures of past pathogen exposure. The study used immunosequencing to profile the T cell repertoires of 666 subjects and linked those repertoires to cytomegalovirus serostatus. Along with the 666-subject first cohort, a separate validation cohort of approximately 110 different subjects was used. High-throughput TCR immunosequencing, statistical association of individual TCRs with disease status, and machine learning were combined to predict cytomegalovirus infection status. A later analysis re-analyzed previously published TCR beta repertoires from 666 donors and added high-resolution HLA genotyping to study TCR occurrence patterns. The later analysis used no new phenotypic data to find candidate immune exposures, relying instead on TCR beta sequences and their occurrence across donors. To decide whether each TCR beta V gene segment behaved as functional or pseudogenic, an earlier analysis of 587 of the donors relied on high-throughput TCR beta sequencing. Donor age, sex, ethnicity and CMV serostatus were compiled together with the repertoire data. Genome-wide SNP genotypes for about 65% of the 666 donors were used in a later genetic analysis, which treated that subset as a discovery cohort. All discovery cohort repertoires had been generated using a single sequencing platform. Both class I and class II loci were covered by HLA typing, at four-digit resolution. The number of donors typed differed by locus, with roughly 620-630 for A, B, C, DRB1 and DQB1, around 500 for DQA1, 606 for DPA1, and 400 to 490 for DPB1. A handful of DR-DQ haplotypes were handled as single units for association and clustering because linkage in the cohort was strong. Across some 400 genotyped donors of the cohort, an average of about 240,000 unique TCR beta nucleotide sequences per donor were sequenced, and approximately 17% of those sequences were non-productive.

A note on this clone: The target of this receptor is not known. No base-level quality is on record; no much larger clone is a single base apart.

Between the V and J ends, shortened by 6 bases and 8 bases respectively, the junction contains 31 bases. There are 18 amino acids in the CDR3, from cysteine to phenylalanine inclusive. The only DNA kept is the CDR3, 54 bases in frame from the first base. The germline V gene (reference sequence) provides CDR1 SEHNR and CDR2 FQNEAQ. Library prep was done by the immunoSEQ multiplex PCR assay. For the multiplex PCR, a mixture combining 60 forward primers for TCR Vbeta segments and 13 reverse primers for TCR Jbeta segments was used. Amplification of the CDR3 region of rearranged TCR beta genes was performed with a multiplex PCR assay on genomic DNA. The Illumina HiSeq System was used to sequence the amplified TCR beta libraries as 87-base-pair reads. Per the authors' processing: In a later analysis, some 80 million unique TCR beta chains were counted across the 650 to 750 repertoires, and roughly 10 million of these chains were shared by at least two donors. Raw reads were error-corrected and collapsed into unique sequences with a nearest-neighbor algorithm that merged closely related sequences to remove PCR and sequencing errors. CDR3 sequences were aligned to IMGT reference sequences to assign V, D and J gene segments. For a sequence to be retained, at least a six-nucleotide match to both a V gene segment and a J gene segment was required. A rearrangement counted as productive if the CDR3 had no stop codons and remained in frame with V and J, and every other rearrangement counted as non-productive. CDR3 was defined according to IMGT convention as the region running from the second conserved V-encoded cysteine to the conserved J-encoded phenylalanine. The earlier analysis of some 550 of the donors excluded any sequence lacking an unambiguous match to a single V gene segment. In an earlier analysis of approximately 590 of the donors, a V segment was called functional when productive rearrangements were above 56.7%, and segregating when the standard deviation between donors exceeded 5%. A statistical classification framework was built to diagnose cytomegalovirus status from the catalog of TCR beta chain sequences. In a later analysis, V and J genes were assigned by comparing TCR nucleotide sequences against IMGT/GENE-DB human TR gene sequences. In a later analysis, CDR3 sequences and most-parsimonious VDJ recombination scenarios were assigned using the TCRdist pipeline. In a later analysis, every TCR beta chain was defined by the combination of its CDR3 amino acid sequence and its V-gene family, and reads without a unique V-gene family were dropped. To address suspected cross-contamination and a sequencing artifact, a later analysis removed over 500 highly shared, low-generation-probability nucleotide sequences. A later analysis calculated a clonal expansion index for each public chain from normalized within-repertoire ranks of inferred template counts. In a later analysis, generation probabilities were computed with a VDJ recombination model fitted to out-of-frame rearrangements, and the resulting probabilities were checked against IGoR. In a later analysis, hypergeometric tests were used to score TCR-TCR, TCR-HLA and TCR-CMV co-occurrence, with a repertoire-size bias correction applied to TCR pairs. In a later analysis, false discovery rates were estimated by permuting HLA or CMV assignments 20 times. A later analysis grouped co-occurring TCRs with DBSCAN, adding TCRdist sequence similarity when clustering within HLA-allele-positive subsets. For co-occurrence clustering, repertoires with fewer than 30,000 or more than 120,000 public chains were excluded, along with a handful of repertoires with anomalous nucleotide sharing. TCRdb provides this immuneACCESS table in a form limited to in-frame rearrangements. Some clones are lacking; in checked studies, under half of them reflect an unresolved V gene, and why the rest are absent is not known. V, J and clone size reflect that table, while D and trimming were determined from the DNA. The sample profile shows about 160,000 clones; roughly three quarters of them were found once. The ten largest clones take up approximately 1.3% of the sample.

The research as a whole found: The sequencing pipeline was judged likely to have produced a cluster of highly shared sequence variants as a technical artifact. This cohort had only TCR beta chains sequenced, and the lack of alpha or paired-chain data limited which features could be detected. The authors suggested that the approach could potentially be generalized to other disease states and immunological phenotypes. Strong co-occurrence of HLA alleles, especially DR and DQ, made assigning TCR associations to individual alleles difficult. A further reported finding was that TCR beta sequences accurately predicted the HLA-A and HLA-B alleles for most subjects in the first cohort. In a later analysis, most CMV-associated TCR beta chains were found to appear HLA-restricted, with HLA associations seemingly driven largely by CMV exposure. The study listed 164 TCR beta chains as associated with cytomegalovirus. Most TCR sequences were seen in very few donors, while some public TCRs were found in many individuals. HLA typing was unavailable for some donors at each locus, so association tests used only the typed subset. According to a later genetic analysis, donors in an Asian-associated ancestry cluster had fewer N-insertions in productive TCRs than the approximately 700-donor mean. At a false discovery rate of 0.05, a later analysis linked 16,000 or so TCR beta sequences to specific HLA alleles. According to a later analysis, parvovirus B19, influenza, CMV and Epstein-Barr virus appeared linked to several top co-occurrence clusters. CMV serostatus was the only immune exposure information available for the cohort. In vitro tests confirmed that a few of the cytomegalovirus-associated TCR beta chains recognize cytomegalovirus antigens. Because the 87-base-pair reads could not distinguish some IMGT-functional V segments, including TRBV6-2 and TRBV6-3, those segments were excluded. The presence/absence analyses assumed that sequencing depth was roughly uniform across donors, and that assumption may not be true. Correlated functional status among segregating V segments might reflect linkage disequilibrium, but an unknown experimental factor could not be ruled out. The classifier was reported to diagnose cytomegalovirus status with high specificity and sensitivity in both the original and validation cohorts. In an earlier analysis of a few hundred of the donors, most TCR beta V segments were observed in productive rearrangements about 87% or about 30% of the time, broadly matching IMGT annotations. A later analysis found that TCR association rates varied across HLA loci, with DRB1 alleles showing the most associated TCRs and HLA-C alleles the fewest. Because counts were too low, seventeen rarely observed V segments, including chromosome 9 orphons, were excluded from the earlier analysis of 587 of the donors. An association between a missense DCLRE1C variant and V-gene and J-gene trimming of TCR beta chains was found in a later genetic analysis and replicated in an independent cohort. A later analysis found that HLA-associated TCR beta chains were more clonally expanded and had lower generation probabilities than equally common non-associated chains.

In total, 630 or so healthy bone marrow donors made up the cohort. At the time of sampling, every cohort member was nominally healthy, though immune exposures that went unrecorded were likely present. The donor tested CMV seronegative, placing the donor among the 350 or so seronegative members of the cohort. A peripheral blood sample was collected from each donor, and TCR beta sequencing was performed on peripheral blood mononuclear cells. Genomic DNA extraction from the blood cell samples was performed with the Qiagen DNeasy Blood Extraction Kit. Recombination linked TRBV7-9 to TRBJ1-2; the D gene assignment is ambiguous. The receptor's source is a man aged 55 to 70 in good health and CMV-seronegative. The sequenced sample was PBMCs. The CDR3 here reads CASSRTRGISDGYAGYTF. In nucleotide form, the sequence is TGTGCCAGCAGTCGGACGCGAGGGATCAGCGATGGCTATGCGGGCTACACCTTC.